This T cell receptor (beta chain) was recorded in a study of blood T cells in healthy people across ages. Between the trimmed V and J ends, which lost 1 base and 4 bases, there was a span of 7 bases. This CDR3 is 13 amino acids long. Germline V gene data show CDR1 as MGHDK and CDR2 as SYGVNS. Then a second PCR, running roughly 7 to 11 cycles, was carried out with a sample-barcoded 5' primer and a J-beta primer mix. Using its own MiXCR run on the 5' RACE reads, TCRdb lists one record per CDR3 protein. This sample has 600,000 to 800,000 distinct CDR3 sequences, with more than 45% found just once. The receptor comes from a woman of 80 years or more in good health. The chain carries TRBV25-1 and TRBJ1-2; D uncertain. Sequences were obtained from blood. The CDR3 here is CASSEFSSYGYTF. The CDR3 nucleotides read TGTGCCAGCAGTGAATTTTCGAGCTATGGCTACACCTTC.